This TCR beta chain appears in the sequencing data of a study of T cell responses to AZD1222 COVID-19 vaccine (dated by TCRdb to 2020 to 2023). Regarding the study in general: AZD1222 recipients with second doses at about 4 weeks or about 12 weeks were pooled, because spike-specific TCR depth and breadth did not differ between schedules. TCR sequencing was performed for 230 to 250 trial participants, of whom 207 were given two doses of AZD1222 and around 25 were given two doses of MenACWY control vaccine. Trial participants were enrolled by age into subgroups of 18-55, 56-69 and 70-plus years, and about 150, 27 and 61 TCR-sequenced participants, respectively, were included in these subgroups. What the authors observed across the whole study: The 56-69-year group was small, and its depth increase did not reach significance, likely because of low power. A significant rise in spike-specific TCR breadth and depth was observed after two AZD1222 doses relative to day 0 and relative to MenACWY recipients. Because no day 14 peak-response samples were available, the repertoires could be characterized only after the peak T cell response. Nearly half of unique spike-specific TCRs reportedly recognized epitopes outside regions mutated in the B.1.351 and B.1.1.7 variants. Conclusions about previously exposed vaccinees are limited, since just 5 or 6 AZD1222 recipients were seropositive for SARS-CoV-2 at baseline. Participants were mostly white British, with more females than males. The authors suggested clonal diversity may have been underestimated. The vaccine-associated CD4 TCRs covered the entire spike protein, and the dominant responses fell in regions 160-218 and 743-854.

The CDR3 measures 14 amino acids from cysteine to phenylalanine. Only the CDR3 DNA stays, 42 bases, in frame from base 1. According to the germline V gene, CDR1 reads SGHRS and CDR2 reads YFSETQ. V and J are truncated by 3 bases and 3 bases respectively, leaving an intervening sequence of 11 bases. The CDR3 regions of human TCRbeta chains were analyzed by immunosequencing. From the authors' description of their analysis: TCRs in the repertoires were compared against a reference library of SARS-CoV-2-specific TCRs that had been generated with the MIRA antigen-specificity platform. Breadth meant the fraction of unique TCRs that were SARS-CoV-2-associated, whereas depth meant the fraction of total T cells that were SARS-CoV-2-associated. Using the MIRA data, every spike-specific TCR was mapped to the spike region that the TCR reacted to and assigned to either a CD4 or a CD8 class. Log10-transformed breadth and depth values were compared by one-way ANOVA with Sidak's multiple comparisons tests. The clones in this table, taken by TCRdb from immuneACCESS, are in-frame only. Not every clone is retained; where verified, under half of the shortfall comes from an unresolved V gene, and the cause of the rest is unknown. The V and J calls and clone size are taken from that table; D and trimming were inferred from the DNA. The sample yields some 96,000 clones; about nine tenths were counted once. The ten largest clonotypes hold around 2% of the sample.

The time point label, as the study defines it: baseline before first vaccination. Vaccinee samples came from UK trials COV001 and COV002, including a single-blind randomized controlled phase 2/3 trial of AZD1222 (ChAdOx1 nCoV-19) in healthy adults. For TCRbeta chain sequencing, PBMC samples from trial participants were taken at day 0 and at day 28 after the second dose. Comment on this clone: Its antigen has not been determined. No clone much larger than this one lies a single base away; base qualities are absent.

The sequences come from peripheral blood, collected on day 0 of AZD1222 vaccination. This clonotype originated in an adult in good health. Recombination connected TRBV5-1 to TRBJ2-3; the D gene is unclear. The CDR3 is CASSSTSLTDTQYF. DNA sequence: TGCGCCAGCAGCTCTACCTCTCTAACAGATACGCAGTATTTT.